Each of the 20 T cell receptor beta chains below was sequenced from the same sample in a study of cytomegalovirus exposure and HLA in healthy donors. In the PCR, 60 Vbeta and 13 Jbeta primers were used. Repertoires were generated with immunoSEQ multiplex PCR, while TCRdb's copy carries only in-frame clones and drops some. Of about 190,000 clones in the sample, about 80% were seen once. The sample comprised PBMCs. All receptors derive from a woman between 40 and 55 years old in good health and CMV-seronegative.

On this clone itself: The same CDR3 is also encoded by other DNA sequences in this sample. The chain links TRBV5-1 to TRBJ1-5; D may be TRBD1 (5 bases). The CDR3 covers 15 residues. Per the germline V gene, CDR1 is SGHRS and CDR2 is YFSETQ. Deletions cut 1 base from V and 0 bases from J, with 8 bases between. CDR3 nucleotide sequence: TGCGCCAGCAGCTTGTCAGGGAATAGCAATCAGCCCCAGCATTTT. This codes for CASSLSGNSNQPQHF.

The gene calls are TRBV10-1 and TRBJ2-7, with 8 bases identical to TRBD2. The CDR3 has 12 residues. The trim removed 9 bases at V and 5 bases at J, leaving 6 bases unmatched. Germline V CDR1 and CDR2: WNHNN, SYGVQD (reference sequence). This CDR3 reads CASRREGHEQYV. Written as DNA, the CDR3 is TGCGCCAGTAGACGGGAGGGCCACGAGCAGTACGTC.

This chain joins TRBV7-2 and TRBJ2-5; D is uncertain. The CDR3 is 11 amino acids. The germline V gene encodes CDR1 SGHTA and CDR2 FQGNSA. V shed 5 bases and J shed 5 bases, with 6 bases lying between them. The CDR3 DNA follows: TGTGCCAGCAGCGCCAGGGAGACCCAGTACTTC. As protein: CASSARETQYF.

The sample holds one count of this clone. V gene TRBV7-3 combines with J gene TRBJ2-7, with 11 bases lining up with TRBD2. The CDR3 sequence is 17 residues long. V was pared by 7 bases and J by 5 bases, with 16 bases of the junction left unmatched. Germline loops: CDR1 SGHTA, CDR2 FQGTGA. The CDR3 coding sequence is TGTGCCAGCACCCTAACCCTGGCCCTAGCGGGAGGAAACGAGCAGTACTTC. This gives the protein CASTLTLALAGGNEQYF.

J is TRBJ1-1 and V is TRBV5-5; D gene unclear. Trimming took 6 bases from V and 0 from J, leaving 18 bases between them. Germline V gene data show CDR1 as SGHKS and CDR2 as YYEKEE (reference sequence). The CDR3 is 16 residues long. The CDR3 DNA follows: TGTGCCAGCACCCCCCATGAGGTCCGTATGAACACTGAAGCTTTCTTT. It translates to CASTPHEVRMNTEAFF.

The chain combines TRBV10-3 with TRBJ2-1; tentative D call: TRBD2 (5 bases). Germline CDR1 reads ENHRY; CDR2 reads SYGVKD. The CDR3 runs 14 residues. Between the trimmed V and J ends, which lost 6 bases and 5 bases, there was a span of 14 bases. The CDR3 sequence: CAIRSGRENNEQFF. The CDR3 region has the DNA TGTGCCATCAGGTCTGGACGGGAAAACAATGAGCAGTTCTTC.

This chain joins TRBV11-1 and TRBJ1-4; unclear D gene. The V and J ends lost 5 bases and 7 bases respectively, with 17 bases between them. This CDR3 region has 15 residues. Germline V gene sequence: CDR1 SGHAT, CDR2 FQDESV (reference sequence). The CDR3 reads CASSDTRLQGEKLFF. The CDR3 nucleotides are TGTGCCAGCAGCGATACTAGACTACAAGGTGAAAAACTGTTTTTT.

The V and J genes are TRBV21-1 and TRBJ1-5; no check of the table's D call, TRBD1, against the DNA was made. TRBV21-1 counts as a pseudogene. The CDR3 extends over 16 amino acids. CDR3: CASSKEPGDRNQPQHF. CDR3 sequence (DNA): TGTGCCAGCAGCAAAGAGCCAGGGGACCGCAATCAGCCCCAGCATTTT.

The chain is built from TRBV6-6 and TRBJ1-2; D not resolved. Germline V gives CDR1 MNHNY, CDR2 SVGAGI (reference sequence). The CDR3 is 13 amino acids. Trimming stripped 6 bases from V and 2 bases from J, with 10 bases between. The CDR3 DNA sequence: TGTGCCAGCAGCCAGCCCAGGAACTATGGCTACACCTTC. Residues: CASSQPRNYGYTF.

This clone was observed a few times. CDR3 amino acids: CASRGQVMNTEAFF. For the CDR3, the DNA is TGTGCCAGCAGGGGACAGGTCATGAACACTGAAGCTTTCTTT. The chain links TRBV6-1 to TRBJ1-1; 8 positions match TRBD1. This CDR3 spans 14 amino acids. With 6 bases clipped from V and 0 bases from J, the junction kept 3 bases outside the gene matches. CDR1 is MNHNS, CDR2 SASEGT, per germline.

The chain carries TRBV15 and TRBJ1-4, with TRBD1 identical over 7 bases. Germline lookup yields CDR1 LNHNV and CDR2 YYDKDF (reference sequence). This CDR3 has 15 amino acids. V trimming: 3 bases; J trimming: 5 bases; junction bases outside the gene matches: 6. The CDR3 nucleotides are TGTGCCACCAGCAGGCAGGGGGGAATGAATGAAAAACTGTTTTTT. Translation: CATSRQGGMNEKLFF.

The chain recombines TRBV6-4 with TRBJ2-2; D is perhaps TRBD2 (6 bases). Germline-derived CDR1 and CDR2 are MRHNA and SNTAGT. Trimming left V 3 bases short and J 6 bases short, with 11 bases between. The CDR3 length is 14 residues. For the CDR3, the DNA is TGTGCCAGCAGTGATTTAGCGGCCCCCGGGGAGCTGTTTTTT. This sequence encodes CASSDLAAPGELFF.

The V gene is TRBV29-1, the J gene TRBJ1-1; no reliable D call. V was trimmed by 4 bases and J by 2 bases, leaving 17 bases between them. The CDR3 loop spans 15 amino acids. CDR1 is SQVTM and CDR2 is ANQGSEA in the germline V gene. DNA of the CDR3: TGCAGCGTTGTTAACCGCGTTTCGATCAACACTGAAGCTTTCTTT. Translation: CSVVNRVSINTEAFF. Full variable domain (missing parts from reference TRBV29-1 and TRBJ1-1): SAVISQKPSRDICQRGTSLTIQCQVDSQVTMMFWYRQQPGQSLTLIATANQGSEATYESGFVIDKFPISRPNLTFSTLTVSNMSPEDSSIYLCSVVNRVSINTEAFFGQGTRLTVV.

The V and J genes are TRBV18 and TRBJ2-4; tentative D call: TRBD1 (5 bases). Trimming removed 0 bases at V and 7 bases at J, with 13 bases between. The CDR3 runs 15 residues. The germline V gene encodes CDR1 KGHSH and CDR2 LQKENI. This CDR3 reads CASSPPSQGRNIQYF. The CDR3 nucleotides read TGTGCCAGCTCACCACCGTCGCAGGGAAGGAACATTCAGTACTTC.

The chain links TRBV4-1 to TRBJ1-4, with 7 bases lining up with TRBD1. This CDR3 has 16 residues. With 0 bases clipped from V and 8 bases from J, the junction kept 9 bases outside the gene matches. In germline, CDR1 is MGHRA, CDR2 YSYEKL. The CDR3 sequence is CASSQDPAGGKEKLFF. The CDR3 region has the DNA TGCGCCAGCAGCCAAGATCCGGCAGGGGGGAAAGAAAAACTGTTTTTT.

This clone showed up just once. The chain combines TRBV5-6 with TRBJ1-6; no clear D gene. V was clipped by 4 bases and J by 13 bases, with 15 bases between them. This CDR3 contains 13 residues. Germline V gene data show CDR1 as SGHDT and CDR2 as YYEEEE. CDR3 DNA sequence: TGTGCCAGCAGCCCTGCGGGTCTAAATCCCCTCCACTTT. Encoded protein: CASSPAGLNPLHF.

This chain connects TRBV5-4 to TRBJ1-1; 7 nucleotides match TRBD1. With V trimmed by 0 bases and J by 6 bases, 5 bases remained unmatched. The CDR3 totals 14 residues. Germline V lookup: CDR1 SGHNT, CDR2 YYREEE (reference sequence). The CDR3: CASSLEHRGSEAFF. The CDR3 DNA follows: TGTGCCAGCAGCTTGGAGCACAGGGGATCTGAAGCTTTCTTT.

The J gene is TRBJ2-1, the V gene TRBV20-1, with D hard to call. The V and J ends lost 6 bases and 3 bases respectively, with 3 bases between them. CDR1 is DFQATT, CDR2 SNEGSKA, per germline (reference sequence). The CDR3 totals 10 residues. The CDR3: CSAGYNEQFF. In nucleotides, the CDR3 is TGCAGTGCCGGCTACAATGAGCAGTTCTTC.

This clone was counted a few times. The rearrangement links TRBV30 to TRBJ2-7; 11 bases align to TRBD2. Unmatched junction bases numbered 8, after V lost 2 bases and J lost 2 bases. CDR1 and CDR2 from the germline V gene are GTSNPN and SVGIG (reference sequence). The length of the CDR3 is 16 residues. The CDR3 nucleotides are TGTGCCTGGAGTCTTCCTACTAGCGGGGGTACCTACGAGCAGTACTTC. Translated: CAWSLPTSGGTYEQYF.

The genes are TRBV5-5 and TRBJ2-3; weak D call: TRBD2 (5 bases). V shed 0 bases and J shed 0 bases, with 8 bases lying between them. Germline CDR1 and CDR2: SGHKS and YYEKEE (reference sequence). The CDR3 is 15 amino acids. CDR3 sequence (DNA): TGTGCCAGCAGCTTGGTCGAGCGGAGCACAGATACGCAGTATTTT. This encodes CASSLVERSTDTQYF.